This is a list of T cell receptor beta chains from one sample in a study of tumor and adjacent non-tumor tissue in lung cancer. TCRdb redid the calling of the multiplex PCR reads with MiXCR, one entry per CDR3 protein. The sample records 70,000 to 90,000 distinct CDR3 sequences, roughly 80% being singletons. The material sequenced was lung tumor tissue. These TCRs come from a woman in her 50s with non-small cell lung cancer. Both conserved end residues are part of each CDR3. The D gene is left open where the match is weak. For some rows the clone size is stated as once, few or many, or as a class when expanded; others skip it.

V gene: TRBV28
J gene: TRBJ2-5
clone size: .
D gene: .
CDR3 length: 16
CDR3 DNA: TGTGCCAGCAAGGAAGGAGCAGGAGTGACCCTAGGGACCCGGTACTTC
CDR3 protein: CASKEGAGVTLGTRYF

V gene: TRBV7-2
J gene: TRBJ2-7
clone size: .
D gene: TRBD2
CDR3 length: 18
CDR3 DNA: TGTGCCAGCAGCTTCGGCTTCGGGACTAGCGGGCGCACATACGAGCAGTACTTC
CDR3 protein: CASSFGFGTSGRTYEQYF

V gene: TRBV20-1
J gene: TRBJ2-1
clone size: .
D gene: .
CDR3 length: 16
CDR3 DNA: TGCAGTGCTAGTCAGGTTTATATGATTGGGGGGAATGAGCAGTTCTTC
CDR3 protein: CSASQVYMIGGNEQFF

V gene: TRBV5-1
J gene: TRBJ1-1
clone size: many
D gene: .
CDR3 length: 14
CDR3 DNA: TGCGCCAGCAGCTTCGGACAGCTGAACACTGAAGCTTTCTTT
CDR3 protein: CASSFGQLNTEAFF

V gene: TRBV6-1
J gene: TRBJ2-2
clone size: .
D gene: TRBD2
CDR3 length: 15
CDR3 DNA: TGTGTCAGCATCATTAGCGGGGGCAACACCGAGGAGCTGTTTTTT
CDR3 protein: CVSIISGGNTEELFF

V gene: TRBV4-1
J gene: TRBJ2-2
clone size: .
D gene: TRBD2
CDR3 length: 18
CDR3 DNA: TGCCCCAGCAGCCGCGCGACTAGCGGGAGCGGGAACACCGGGGAGCTGTTCTTT
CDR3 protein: CPSSRATSGSGNTGELFF

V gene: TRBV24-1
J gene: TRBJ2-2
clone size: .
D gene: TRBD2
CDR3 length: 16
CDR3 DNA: TGTGCCACCAGTGATTTACTAGCGACGAACACCGGGGAGCTGTTTTTT
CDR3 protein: CATSDLLATNTGELFF

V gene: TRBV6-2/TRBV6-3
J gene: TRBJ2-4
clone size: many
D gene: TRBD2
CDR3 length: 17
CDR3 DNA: TGTGCCAGCAGTCCTCCACTAGCGTCCACTGAAATAAACATTCAGTACTTC
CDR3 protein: CASSPPLASTEINIQYF

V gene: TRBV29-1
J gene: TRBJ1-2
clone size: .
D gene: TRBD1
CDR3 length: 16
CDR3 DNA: TGCAGCGTTGAAGCAAGGACAGGGAAGAAGAACTATGGCTACACCTTC
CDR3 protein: CSVEARTGKKNYGYTF

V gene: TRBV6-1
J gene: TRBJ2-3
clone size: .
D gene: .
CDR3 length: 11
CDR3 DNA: TGTTCCAGCAGTGTCAGTGGTACGCAGTATTTT
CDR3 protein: CSSSVSGTQYF

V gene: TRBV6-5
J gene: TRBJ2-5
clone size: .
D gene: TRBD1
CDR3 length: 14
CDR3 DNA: TGTGTCGGCAACCCGACAGGGTTTCAAGAGACCCAGTACTTC
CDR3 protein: CVGNPTGFQETQYF

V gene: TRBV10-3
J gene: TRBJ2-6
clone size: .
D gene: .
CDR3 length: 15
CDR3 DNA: TGTGCCACCAGTGAGTCGGACTCTGGGACCAACGTCATGACTTTC
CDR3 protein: CATSESDSGTNVMTF

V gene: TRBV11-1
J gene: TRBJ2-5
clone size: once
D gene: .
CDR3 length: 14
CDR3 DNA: TGTGCCAGCAGCCCGGTACGGGCCGTAGGGACCCAGTACTTC
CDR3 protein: CASSPVRAVGTQYF

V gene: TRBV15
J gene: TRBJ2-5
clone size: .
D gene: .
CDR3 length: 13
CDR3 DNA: TGTGCCACCAGTAGCACGGGGAGAGAGATCCAGTACTTC
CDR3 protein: CATSSTGREIQYF